These 18 T cell receptor beta chains originate from one sample sequenced in a study of blood T cell repertoires in COVID-19. Sequencing was performed with immunoSEQ multiplex PCR; in TCRdb, only in-frame clones are kept and a portion is missing. The repertoire consists of 260,000 or so clones, with approximately 88% occurring once and the leading ten covering approximately 1.2%. Sample: PBMCs or T cells enriched from blood (not recorded which). The receptors here all came from a woman aged 40 to 49 with acute COVID-19.

This rearrangement joins TRBV18 to TRBJ2-1; 9 nucleotides match TRBD2. V lost 6 bases to trimming and J lost 8 bases; unmatched junction nucleotides: 14. The germline V gene encodes CDR1 KGHSH and CDR2 LQKENI. The CDR3 runs 16 residues. The chain's CDR3 is CASSFNLREGRDEQFF. CDR3 nucleotide sequence: TGTGCCAGCTCCTTCAATTTGCGGGAGGGCCGCGATGAGCAGTTCTTC.

V is TRBV2 and J is TRBJ2-2; TRBD2 agrees at 7 bases. Germline V gives CDR1 SNHLY, CDR2 FYNNEI. The CDR3 consists of 15 residues. V trimming: 6 bases; J trimming: 6 bases; junction bases outside the gene matches: 10. The CDR3 loop reads CASRRRDYQPGELFF. The CDR3 DNA reads as TGTGCCAGCAGACGCCGGGACTATCAACCCGGGGAGCTGTTTTTT.

The V call is TRBV30, the J call TRBJ2-3; D is possibly TRBD2 (5 bases). Germline CDR1 is GTSNPN and CDR2 is SVGIG (reference sequence). V lost 2 bases and J lost 2, with 8 bases in between. The CDR3 is 13 amino acids. The CDR3 region has the DNA TGTGCCTGGAGTACGGGGTACACAGATACGCAGTATTTT. As protein: CAWSTGYTDTQYF. The variable domain in full, completed from reference TRBV30 and TRBJ2-3, reads SQTIHQWPATLVQPVGSPLSLECTVEGTSNPNLYWYRQAAGRGLQLLFYSVGIGQISSEVPQNLSASRPQDRQFILSSKKLLLSDSGFYLCAWSTGYTDTQYFGPGTRLTVL.

The chain has TRBV7-9 and TRBJ2-1; tentative D call: TRBD2 (7 bases). This CDR3 has 16 residues. The V end lost 4 bases, the J end lost 9 bases, and 22 bases lay between the germline ends. Germline CDR1 is SEHNR and CDR2 is FQNEAQ (reference sequence). CDR3 amino acids: CASSSKGDYRAGEQFF. CDR3 nucleotides: TGTGCCAGCAGCTCTAAGGGGGACTACAGGGCCGGTGAGCAGTTCTTC.

V gene TRBV19 combines with J gene TRBJ2-7; D is perhaps TRBD2 (6 bases). V was pared by 4 bases and J by 3 bases, with 19 bases between. CDR3 length: 16 residues. In germline, CDR1 is LNHDA, CDR2 SQIVND (reference sequence). The CDR3 DNA is TGTGCCAGTAGTAGTCGACGGGCTAGCGAGCACTACGAGCAGTACGTC. Its protein product is CASSSRRASEHYEQYV.

This rearrangement joins TRBV5-6 to TRBJ2-7; 7 bases map to TRBD1. CDR3 length: 13 residues. The junction had 1 base not matched to a gene; V was cut back by 2 bases and J by 2 bases. Germline values: CDR1 SGHDT, CDR2 YYEEEE. The CDR3 DNA follows: TGTGCCAGCAGCTTTGGGACAGCCTACGAGCAGTACTTC. It codes for CASSFGTAYEQYF.

In this sample, this clone turned up a few times. This chain connects TRBV7-6 to TRBJ2-3; 7 bases map to TRBD1. There are 15 residues in the CDR3. The J segment lost 5 bases and the V segment lost 5 bases, leaving 10 bases of the junction unmatched. Germline V gene lookup returns CDR1 SGHVS and CDR2 FNYEAQ. The CDR3 nucleotides are TGTGCCAGCAGCGCACGGACAGGTGAAGAAGATACGCAGTATTTT. Translation gives CASSARTGEEDTQYF.

This chain connects TRBV15 to TRBJ1-4; a possible D gene is TRBD1 (5 bases). Trimming removed 7 bases from V and 3 bases from J, with 15 bases in between. The germline V gene has CDR1 LNHNV and CDR2 YYDKDF (reference sequence). The CDR3 has 15 amino acids. CDR3 residues: CATNRRGLANEKLFF. In DNA, the CDR3 is TGTGCCACCAACCGACGGGGGTTAGCTAATGAAAAACTGTTTTTT. The entire variable domain, with the rest obtained from reference TRBV15 and TRBJ1-4, is as follows: DAMVIQNPRYQVTQFGKPVTLSCSQTLNHNVMYWYQQKSSQAPKLLFHYYDKDFNNEADTPDNFQSRRPNTSFCFLDIRSPGLGDTAMYLCATNRRGLANEKLFFGSGTQLSVL.

This clone has a handful of counts. The chain links TRBV6-1 to TRBJ1-6; TRBD1 is a possible D gene (6 bases). This CDR3 region has 15 residues. Germline assignment: CDR1 MNHNS and CDR2 SASEGT. V shed 3 bases and J shed 7 bases, with 13 bases lying between them. CDR3 region: CASSEMGAANSPLHF. The CDR3 nucleotides read TGTGCCAGCAGTGAGATGGGGGCCGCCAATTCACCCCTCCACTTT.

DNA for the CDR3: TGTGCCAGCAGTGACGTAGGGGGCACCAATTCACCCCTCCACTTT. It is translated as CASSDVGGTNSPLHF. This chain uses TRBV25-1 with TRBJ1-6, with 7 nucleotides matching TRBD1. Germline V gene sequence: CDR1 MGHDK, CDR2 SYGVNS. The V and J ends lost 3 bases and 7 bases, in that order; junction bases with no gene match: 6. The CDR3 is 15 amino acids.

This chain links TRBV12-3 or TRBV12-4 with TRBJ1-3; the D gene is possibly TRBD1 (5 bases). The CDR3 runs to 13 residues. V gave up 6 bases and J gave up 3 bases, with 9 bases separating them. The DNA for the CDR3 is TGTGCCAGCAGCAGGGTTATTGGAAACACCATATATTTT. As protein: CASSRVIGNTIYF.

The J gene is TRBJ2-7, the V gene TRBV9; possibly TRBD1 for D (6 bases). V lost 0 bases and J 4 bases, leaving 11 bases between the germline ends. The CDR3 is 14 amino acids. Looked up from germline, CDR1 is SGDLS and CDR2 is YYNGEE. CDR3 loop: CASSVGQALYEQYF. The CDR3 region has the DNA TGTGCCAGCAGCGTAGGACAGGCCCTTTACGAGCAGTACTTC.

The CDR3 sequence is CASSGAGLAGGQSYNEQFF. Written as DNA, the CDR3 is TGTGCCAGCAGTGGAGCGGGACTAGCGGGAGGGCAATCCTACAATGAGCAGTTCTTC. The rearrangement joins TRBV2 to TRBJ2-1; 16 bases agree with TRBD2. The CDR3 has 19 residues. J lost 1 base, V lost 4 bases, and 7 bases had no gene match. In germline, CDR1 is SNHLY, CDR2 FYNNEI.

The rearrangement uses TRBV29-1 and TRBJ1-3, with D possibly being TRBD1 (5 bases). Trimming took off 0 bases at V and 4 bases at J, with 16 bases between the two ends. Germline CDR1 SQVTM, CDR2 ANQGSEA. The CDR3 covers 16 residues. The CDR3 is CSVEDRYRTRGNTIYF. The CDR3 region has the DNA TGCAGCGTTGAAGATCGATACAGGACTAGGGGAAACACCATATATTTT.

The rearrangement uses TRBV4-1 and TRBJ1-2, with 7 bases identical to TRBD1. This CDR3 spans 13 amino acids. J gave up 3 bases and V 7 bases, and 5 bases lay outside the gene matches. Germline V gives CDR1 MGHRA, CDR2 YSYEKL. The CDR3 DNA reads TGCGCCAGCACCAGGGGGTGGGACTATGGCTACACCTTC. Amino acid sequence: CASTRGWDYGYTF.

The chain joins TRBV7-2 to TRBJ1-2, with unresolved D. The V end lost 3 bases, the J end lost 8 bases, and 16 bases lay between the germline ends. Germline V gene data show CDR1 as SGHTA and CDR2 as FQGNSA. CDR3 length equals 14 residues. The CDR3 reads CASSLDPALGGYTF. CDR3 DNA sequence: TGTGCCAGCAGCTTGGATCCCGCCCTGGGCGGCTACACCTTC. The full variable domain, rest sourced from reference TRBV7-2 and TRBJ1-2, is GAGVSQSPSNKVTEKGKDVELRCDPISGHTALYWYRQSLGQGLEFLIYFQGNSAPDKSGLPSDRFSAERTGGSVSTLTIQRTQQEDSAVYLCASSLDPALGGYTFGSGTRLTVV.

This clone was seen just once. The V call is TRBV6-5, the J call TRBJ2-6, with a tentative D call TRBD1 (6 bases). The CDR3 is made up of 15 amino acids. V was cut by 6 bases and J by 2 bases, with 11 bases left in between. From germline, CDR1 is MNHEY and CDR2 SVGAGI. CDR3 in amino acids: CASSDAGAGANVLTF. In DNA form, the CDR3 reads TGTGCCAGCAGCGACGCAGGGGCTGGGGCCAACGTCCTGACTTTC.

The chain employs TRBV9 and TRBJ2-1, with D unclear. CDR1 SGDLS and CDR2 YYNGEE come from the germline V gene. With 1 base removed from V and 9 bases from J, the gap between germline ends came to 11 bases. This CDR3 spans 13 amino acids. CDR3 coding DNA: TGTGCCAGCAGCGTACTCTCTTCCGTTGAGCAGTTCTTC. It encodes CASSVLSSVEQFF.